This T cell receptor (beta chain) came from a study of human T cells and chemical hapten exposure. Study-level findings and limits: In the PT1 data, expanded TCR counts showed a positive correlation with patch test score.

Unique molecular identifiers were affixed to discrete cDNA molecules within the library. Study processing details: Sample TCR counts, which ranged from roughly 23,224 to 750,000, had a median of 95,638. A single record per CDR3 protein comes from TCRdb applying MiXCR to the RACE reads. The V and J calls follow TCRdb's processing rather than the paper's. The sample holds approximately 86,000 distinct CDR3 sequences, 9.5% to 13% seen once. In the case of this clonotype: No antigen is known for it.

Time point in this sample: patch test 3, about 24 weeks after DPC sensitization. Treatment meaning: therapeutic diphenylcyclopropenone sensitization with weekly scalp DPC. The length of the CDR3 is 15 residues. Trimming pared 3 bases from V and 8 bases from J, leaving 16 bases between. This TCR came from a woman aged 25 to 39 with alopecia areata. Some clones in this sample may be carry-over from other donors' samples. The V gene is TRBV12-3 or TRBV12-4, the J gene TRBJ1-4; D is possibly TRBD1 (5 bases). The specimen was whole blood, collected in connection with sensitization to the hapten diphenylcyclopropenone (DPC). The CDR3 coding sequence is TGTGCCAGCAGTTTGGGGCTAGGGGCAGGGGAAAAACTGTTTTTT. This encodes CASSLGLGAGEKLFF.